Below, 5 T cell receptor beta chains from the same sample are listed, as sequenced in a study of blood T cell repertoires in COVID-19. TCRdb's copy holds only in-frame clones and misses some; the assay was immunoSEQ multiplex PCR. Of a few hundred thousand clones detected, 75% to 90% appear once; the ten largest clones hold about 12%. Sequencing used peripheral blood. The source of these receptors is a woman in her seventies with COVID-19, enrolled during active disease.

The chain has TRBV2 and TRBJ2-2; unclear D gene. The CDR3 is made up of 14 amino acids. CDR1 SNHLY and CDR2 FYNNEI come from the germline V gene. Trimming shortened V by 9 bases and J by 2 bases, and 13 bases separated the two germline ends. CDR3 loop: CASYLQANTGELFF. CDR3 DNA: TGTGCCAGTTATCTGCAGGCTAACACCGGGGAGCTGTTTTTT.

The gene calls are TRBV5-6 and TRBJ2-3, with TRBD1 matching over 7 bases. Germline CDR1 SGHDT, CDR2 YYEEEE. This CDR3 has 14 residues. Unmatched junction bases numbered 2, after V lost 3 bases and J lost 1 base. The DNA for the CDR3 is TGTGCCAGCAGCTACGGACAGGGCACAGATACGCAGTATTTT. Protein sequence: CASSYGQGTDTQYF.

CDR3: CASSLGRDRVSEQYF. Written as DNA, the CDR3 is TGTGCCAGCAGCTTAGGCCGGGACAGGGTGTCCGAGCAGTACTTC. The chain carries TRBV7-2 and TRBJ2-7; TRBD1 agrees at 9 bases. The germline gives CDR1 SGHTA, CDR2 FQGNSA. The CDR3 runs to 15 residues. V was pared by 1 base and J by 6 bases, with 7 bases of the junction left unmatched.

The rearrangement uses TRBV5-1 and TRBJ2-7; TRBD1 matches 7 bases. The V segment lost 4 bases and the J segment 1 base; nucleotides outside the gene matches: 5. This CDR3 is 14 amino acids long. Looked up from germline, CDR1 is SGHRS and CDR2 is YFSETQ. In DNA form, the CDR3 reads TGCGCCAGCAGCGCAGAACAGGGGTCCTACGAGCAGTACTTC. It translates to CASSAEQGSYEQYF.

The J gene is TRBJ2-7, the V gene TRBV29-1; TRBD2 agrees at 7 bases. The CDR3 runs 13 residues. Germline V gene sequence: CDR1 SQVTM, CDR2 ANQGSEA. J lost 3 bases, V lost 4 bases, and 6 bases had no gene match. CDR3 nucleotides: TGCAGCGTTGGTGGGGGGGGATTCTACGAGCAGTACTTC. This codes for CSVGGGGFYEQYF.